In its sample, the clone carrying this T cell receptor beta chain ranks as large. Antigen: not known. Germline lookup yields CDR1 SGHRS and CDR2 YFSETQ. This CDR3 comprises 16 residues. V lost 0 bases and J lost 5; bases outside the gene matches: 10. As handled by the study authors: In papillary thyroid cancer, a distant-metastasis classifier was built using CDR3 differences across clinicopathological groups. Via MiXCR, TCRdb re-called the PCR reads. Clone size and V and J calls follow TCRdb, not the original study. The sample records fewer than 5,500 clones, 30% to 40% being singletons. This sample was included in a study of metastatic and nonmetastatic thyroid tumors. As for the study in general: Repertoires of blood and of tissue (tumor or nodule) from malignant and benign thyroid patients were compared. Regarding the study as a whole: TCR beta diversity was reportedly significantly higher in malignant thyroid tumors than benign nodules, in blood and tumor.

Thyroid surgery was preceded by no treatment in any patient. The receptor's source is a female donor with papillary thyroid cancer or a benign thyroid nodule (not recorded which). Some clones in this sample may be carry-over from other donors' samples. The V gene is TRBV5-1, the J gene TRBJ2-7; TRBD2 agrees at 8 bases. Specimen: adjacent normal tissue. CDR3 sequence reads: CASSLEGPGGRHEQYF. The DNA for the CDR3 is TGCGCCAGCAGCTTGGAAGGCCCGGGAGGGCGACACGAGCAGTACTTC.